Listed below are T cell receptor beta chains from one sample, sequenced in a study of blood T cell repertoires in COVID-19. TCRdb keeps only in-frame clones here, not all; method: immunoSEQ multiplex PCR. The data hold about 310,000 clones, with 90% observed a single time. Sequenced sample: peripheral blood. Receptors originate from a middle-aged woman with COVID-19, enrolled during active disease. The CDR3 runs from the conserved cysteine through the conserved F or W. Each record gives: clone size, J gene, D gene, V gene, CDR3 DNA, CDR3 protein. D genes are given only for firm matches. A row's size may be missing; if present it is once, few, many or a size class.

- TRBJ1-2 - TRBV4-1 TGCGCCAGCAGCCAAGACCTGAGAACTAACTATGGCTACACCTTC CASSQDLRTNYGYTF
- TRBJ1-2 - TRBV28 TGTGCCAGCAGTCCAGCGGGGGAAGACTATGGCTACACCTTC CASSPAGEDYGYTF
- TRBJ1-4 TRBD1 TRBV11-2 TGTGCCAGCAGCGGGGACAGGTTAAATGAAAAACTGTTTTTT CASSGDRLNEKLFF
- TRBJ2-7 TRBD2 TRBV29-1 TGCAGGAGGCGGGGGGACTCCTACGAGCAGTACTTC CRRRGDSYEQYF
- TRBJ1-2 - TRBV10-3 TGTGCCATAAGGCTCTCCGGGGGAGACGGCTACACCTTC CAIRLSGGDGYTF
- TRBJ2-1 TRBD2 TRBV5-1 TGCGCCAGCAGCTTTTTAGCGGGAGATAATGAGCAGTTCTTC CASSFLAGDNEQFF
- TRBJ1-2 TRBD1 TRBV3-1/TRBV3-2 TGTGCCAGCAGCCTCCAGGGGGCGGACTATGGCTACACCTTC CASSLQGADYGYTF
- TRBJ2-7 TRBD1 TRBV7-6 TGTGCCAGCAGCTTAGGGACAGGGGGGAACTACGAGCAGTACTTC CASSLGTGGNYEQYF
- TRBJ2-3 TRBD1 TRBV6-6 TGTGCCAGCACCCGAATGACAGGGGGCGCGACAGATACGCAGTATTTT CASTRMTGGATDTQYF
- TRBJ2-5 TRBD2 TRBV13 TGTGCCAGCAGCTCGACCCAAGCGGGGCGAGAGACCCAGTACTTC CASSSTQAGRETQYF
- TRBJ2-1 - TRBV6-2/TRBV6-3 TGTGCCAGCAGTTTGTCCGGGACTCTCCTCGCGTTCTTC CASSLSGTLLAFF
- TRBJ2-6 TRBD2 TRBV18 TGTGCCAGCTCACCTCAATCGGGGGGAGCTGGGGCCAACGTCCTGACTTTC CASSPQSGGAGANVLTF
- TRBJ1-2 TRBD1 TRBV6-6 TGTGCCACCGGGACAGGGCAACATGGCTACACCTTC CATGTGQHGYTF
- TRBJ1-2 TRBD1 TRBV9 TGTGCCAGCAGCGGGGGAGGACAGGGAGGGTATGGCTACACCTTC CASSGGGQGGYGYTF
- TRBJ1-1 TRBD1 TRBV5-1 TGCGCCAGCAGCCGAACCGGGGACAGAGCGAACACTGAAGCTTTCTTT CASSRTGDRANTEAFF
few TRBJ1-2 TRBD1 TRBV28 TGTGCCAGCACCGGACAGGGATTCTATGGCTACACCTTC CASTGQGFYGYTF
- TRBJ1-2 - TRBV3-1/TRBV3-2 TGTGCCAGCAGCCGTACAGATGAATATGGCTACACCTTC CASSRTDEYGYTF
- TRBJ2-1 TRBD2 TRBV25-1 TGTGCCAGTTCGACTAGCGCATCCTACAATGAGCAGTTCTTC CASSTSASYNEQFF
few TRBJ1-2 TRBD1 TRBV6-1 TGTGCCAGCAGTGAACATGGACAGGGGAACTATGGCTACACCTTC CASSEHGQGNYGYTF
- TRBJ2-2 - TRBV15 TGTGCCACCAGCAGAGATCAGGGACAGAACACCGGGGAGCTGTTTTTT CATSRDQGQNTGELFF
- TRBJ2-2 - TRBV27 TGTGCCAGCAGTTTATGGGGCGGGGCCGGGGAGCTGTTTTTT CASSLWGGAGELFF
- TRBJ2-4 - TRBV5-6 TGTGCCAGCAGCGCGGGGACGGCGGCTGCGTTAAACATTCAGTACTTC CASSAGTAAALNIQYF
- TRBJ2-5 TRBD2 TRBV6-2/TRBV6-3 TGTGCCAGCAGTAGACGGACTAGCGGGTTATCTCAGGAGACCCAGTACTTC CASSRRTSGLSQETQYF
- TRBJ2-3 TRBD1 TRBV5-1 TGCGCCAGCAGCCCTCGACAGGGTAGCACAGATACGCAGTATTTT CASSPRQGSTDTQYF
- TRBJ1-3 - TRBV11-2 TGTGCCAGCAGCTCGTCAGGTACCTCTGGAAACACCATATATTTT CASSSSGTSGNTIYF
- TRBJ1-2 TRBD1 TRBV30 TGTGCCCGACGGGACAGTCGAAGTGGCTACACCTTC CARRDSRSGYTF
- TRBJ2-5 TRBD1 TRBV18 TGTGCCAGCTCTTCGGGACAGCCTCAAGAGACCCAGTACTTC CASSSGQPQETQYF
- TRBJ2-3 TRBD2 TRBV9 TGTGCCAGCACCCTAGACGAGCGGGAGGGTTTATTATCAGATACGCAGTATTTT CASTLDEREGLLSDTQYF
- TRBJ2-1 TRBD1 TRBV2 TGTGCCAGCAGTGGACAGGGTTCCTACAATGAGCAGTTCTTC CASSGQGSYNEQFF
once TRBJ2-6 - TRBV28 TGTGCCAGCAGTCCAGGGCCACTCTCTGGGGCCAACGTCCTGACTTTC CASSPGPLSGANVLTF
- TRBJ1-1 TRBD1 TRBV29-1 TGCAGCGTTGTGAAGGGGGCGGACACTGAAGCTTTCTTT CSVVKGADTEAFF
- TRBJ1-2 TRBD1 TRBV14 TGTGCCAGCAGCCAAAGACAGGGATCCAGGGCCGCTGACTATGGCTACACCTTC CASSQRQGSRAADYGYTF